This T cell receptor beta chain stems from a study of CD8 T cells in Susac syndrome. The TEMRA cells underwent FACS enrichment, while the CD8+ and CD4+ T cells underwent negative isolation. V was clipped by 2 bases and J by 2 bases, with 7 bases between them. Germline CDR1 and CDR2: SGHNT and YYREEE (reference sequence). There are 13 residues in the CDR3. The RNA, about 0.5 to 1 ug, was put through reverse transcription using random hexamers. Amplification of TCR beta CDR3 spanned 54 Vbeta and 13 Jbeta via immunoSEQ multiplex PCR. TCRdb processed the immunoSEQ multiplex PCR reads anew with MiXCR; each CDR3 protein has one entry. Of 120,000 or so distinct CDR3 sequences in the sample, 90% to 95% were seen once.

Sequenced: CD4+ T cells from PBMCs. The chain couples TRBV5-4 to TRBJ2-5; D may be TRBD1 (6 bases). The receptor was isolated from a human donor in good health. DNA of the CDR3: TGTGCCAGCAGCTTTCAGGGGCAAGAGACCCAGTACTTC. It encodes CASSFQGQETQYF.